This T cell receptor beta chain was sequenced during a study of cytomegalovirus exposure and HLA in healthy donors. The study's findings and limits: Investigators reported over 150 TCR beta chains as tied to cytomegalovirus. A later analysis, which compared TCR beta chains of equal frequency, found the HLA-associated ones more clonally expanded. Whilst most TCR sequences proved rare, a subset of public TCRs occurred across many donors. In vitro data verified a few CMV-associated chains as specific for CMV antigens.

13 Jbeta primers and 60 Vbeta primers were used for the PCR. Using immunoSEQ multiplex PCR, the repertoire was profiled, and TCRdb retains in-frame clones only, with some absent. The table shows roughly 110,000 clones, with 70% to 80% occurring only once. Note on this clone: Its antigen remains unidentified.

Germline loops: CDR1 SGHVS, CDR2 FQNEAQ. CDR3 length: 16 residues. V was clipped by 4 bases and J by 0 bases, with 12 bases between them. The TCR sequence derives from a human donor in good health. Specimen: PBMCs. V is TRBV7-8 and J is TRBJ2-2; D is possibly TRBD1 (6 bases). CDR3 sequence: CASSSGGQTNTGELFF. CDR3 sequence (DNA): TGTGCCAGCAGCTCTGGGGGCCAAACGAACACCGGGGAGCTGTTTTTT.